This T cell receptor (beta chain) was observed in a study of lung T cells in sarcoidosis with Löfgren's syndrome. In the study overall: Bronchoalveolar lavage fluid in sarcoidosis accumulates CD4+ T cells. Analyses focused on Löfgren's syndrome patients. Study-wide results and limits: Shared TRAV12-1 and TRBV2 CDR3 motifs across Löfgren's syndrome patients reportedly suggested public CD4+ TCRs. TRAV12-1 and TRBV2 were reportedly most expanded in Löfgren's patients.

The CDR3 spans 18 residues. Germline loops: CDR1 SEHNR, CDR2 FQNEAQ (reference sequence). Trimming removed 5 bases from V and 1 base from J, with 23 bases in between. This clonotype was observed many times. Its antigen is unknown. In TCRdb, the reads were re-called with MiXCR into one record per CDR3 protein. Here the sample spans 15,000 to 25,000 distinct CDR3 sequences, roughly a fifth being singletons. Material: CD4+ T cells from bronchoalveolar lavage. The chain employs TRBV7-9 and TRBJ1-2; D call uncertain. The receptor was derived from a human donor with sarcoidosis (Löfgren's syndrome or another form), or a control subject (not recorded which). The CDR3 nucleotides read TGTGCCAGCAGCCAACGGGAATCGTTACAGAAGAATAACTATGGCTACACCTTC. Protein: CASSQRESLQKNNYGYTF.